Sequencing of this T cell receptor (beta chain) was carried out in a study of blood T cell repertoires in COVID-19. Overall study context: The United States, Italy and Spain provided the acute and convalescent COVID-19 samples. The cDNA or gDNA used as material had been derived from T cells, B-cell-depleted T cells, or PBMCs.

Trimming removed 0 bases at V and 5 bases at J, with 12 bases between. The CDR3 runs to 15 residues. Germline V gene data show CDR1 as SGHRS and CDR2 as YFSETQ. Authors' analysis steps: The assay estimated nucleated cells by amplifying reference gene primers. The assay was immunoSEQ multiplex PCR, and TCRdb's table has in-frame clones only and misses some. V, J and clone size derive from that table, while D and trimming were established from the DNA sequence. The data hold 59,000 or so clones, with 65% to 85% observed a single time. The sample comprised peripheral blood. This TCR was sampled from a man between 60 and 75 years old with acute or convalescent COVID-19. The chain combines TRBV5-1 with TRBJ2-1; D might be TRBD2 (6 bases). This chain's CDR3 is CASSLVGRGDNEQFF. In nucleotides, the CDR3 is TGCGCCAGCAGCTTGGTTGGGCGGGGTGACAATGAGCAGTTCTTC.